This T cell receptor (beta chain) came from a study of radiotherapy plus CTLA-4 blockade in lung cancer. Study overall: Patients showed objective responses in roughly 19% of cases and disease control in approximately 28%.

Produced via immunoSEQ multiplex PCR; TCRdb's table is partial and in-frame only. The sample lists more than 40,000 clones, 65% to 75% occurring once. Enrolled patients, whose metastatic non-small-cell lung cancer was chemo-refractory, received focal radiation plus CTLA-4 blockade with ipilimumab. Notes on this clone: Its antigen is unidentified.

Findings and caveats of the study: Blood TCR clones of tumor origin expanded after radiotherapy plus ipilimumab. According to reports, early shifts in blood T cell clones, alongside interferon-beta, forecast response most accurately.

Trimming cost V 4 bases and J 8 bases; bases outside gene matches: 3. The CDR3 consists of 12 residues. The V gene's germline CDR1 is SGHRS and CDR2 YFSETQ. The J gene is TRBJ2-1, the V gene TRBV5-1, with TRBD1 matching 7 bases. Sequencing was performed on peripheral blood, taken from a patient treated with radiotherapy plus ipilimumab. This sequence originates from a human donor with non-small cell lung cancer who had a partial response to radiotherapy plus ipilimumab. CDR3 nucleotide sequence: TGCGCCAGCAGCCGTGACAGGGATGAGCAGTTCTTC. Its protein product is CASSRDRDEQFF.